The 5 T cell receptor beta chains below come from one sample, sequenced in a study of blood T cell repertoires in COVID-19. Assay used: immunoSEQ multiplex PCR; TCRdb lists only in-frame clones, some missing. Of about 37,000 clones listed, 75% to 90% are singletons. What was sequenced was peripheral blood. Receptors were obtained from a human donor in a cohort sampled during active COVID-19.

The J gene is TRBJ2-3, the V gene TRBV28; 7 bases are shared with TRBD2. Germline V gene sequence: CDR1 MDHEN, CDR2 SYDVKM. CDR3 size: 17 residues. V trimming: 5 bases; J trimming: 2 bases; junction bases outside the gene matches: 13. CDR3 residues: CASSTPLGLADTDTQYF. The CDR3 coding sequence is TGTGCCAGCAGTACCCCCTTGGGGCTAGCGGACACAGATACGCAGTATTTT. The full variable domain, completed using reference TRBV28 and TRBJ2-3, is DVKVTQSSRYLVKRTGEKVFLECVQDMDHENMFWYRQDPGLGLRLIYFSYDVKMKEKGDIPEGYSVSREKKERFSLILESASTNQTSMYLCASSTPLGLADTDTQYFGPGTRLTVL.

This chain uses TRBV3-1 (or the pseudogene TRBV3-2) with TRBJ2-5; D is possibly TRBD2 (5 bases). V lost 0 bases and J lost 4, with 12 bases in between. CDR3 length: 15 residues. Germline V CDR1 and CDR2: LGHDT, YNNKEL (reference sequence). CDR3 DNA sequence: TGTGCCAGCAGCCAAGATCCCGGGAAGGGAGAGACCCAGTACTTC. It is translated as CASSQDPGKGETQYF.

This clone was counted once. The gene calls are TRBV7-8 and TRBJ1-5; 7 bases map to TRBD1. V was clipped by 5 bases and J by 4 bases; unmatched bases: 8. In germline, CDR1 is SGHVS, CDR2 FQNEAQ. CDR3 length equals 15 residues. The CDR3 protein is CASSPSGTVNQPQHF. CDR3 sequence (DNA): TGTGCCAGCAGCCCTTCCGGGACAGTGAATCAGCCCCAGCATTTT.

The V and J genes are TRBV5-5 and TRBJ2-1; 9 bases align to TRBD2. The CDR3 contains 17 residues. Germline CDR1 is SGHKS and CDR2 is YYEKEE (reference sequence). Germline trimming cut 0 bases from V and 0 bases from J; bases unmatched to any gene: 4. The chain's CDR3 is CASSLVTSGSSYNEQFF. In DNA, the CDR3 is TGTGCCAGCAGCTTGGTGACTAGCGGTAGCTCCTACAATGAGCAGTTCTTC.

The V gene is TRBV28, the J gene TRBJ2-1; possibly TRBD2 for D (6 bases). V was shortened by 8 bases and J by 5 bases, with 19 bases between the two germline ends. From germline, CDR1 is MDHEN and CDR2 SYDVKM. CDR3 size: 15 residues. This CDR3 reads CASYGAGLQDNEQFF. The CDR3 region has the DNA TGTGCCAGCTATGGGGCGGGACTTCAAGACAATGAGCAGTTCTTC.